The T cell receptor (beta chain) described here comes from a study of technical replicates of blood from several donors. The CDR3 has 15 residues. Germline V gives CDR1 SGHRS, CDR2 YFSETQ. Trimming took 6 bases from V and 7 from J, leaving 19 bases between them. Here immunoSEQ multiplex PCR was the method, and the copy in TCRdb shows in-frame clones only, minus some. The data show around 57,000 clones, roughly 94% seen once. The sequenced sample was T cells isolated from PBMCs. The TCR was taken from a human donor in good health. The genes are TRBV5-1 and TRBJ1-4; no clear D gene. CDR3 residues: CASTPGEGNGEKLFF. The CDR3 region has the DNA TGCGCCAGCACCCCTGGGGAGGGAAACGGTGAAAAACTGTTTTTT.